This T cell receptor (beta chain) appears in the sequencing data of a study of cytomegalovirus exposure and HLA in healthy donors. On the study more broadly: Sequencing of roughly 180 million T cells in an earlier analysis found around 120 million unique TCR beta sequences.

Germline CDR1 is SQVTM and CDR2 is ANQGSEA. The ends lost 7 bases at V and 5 bases at J; junction bases unmatched: 16. The CDR3 sequence is 15 residues long. The PCR used 60 Vbeta and 13 Jbeta primers. Method: immunoSEQ multiplex PCR; TCRdb's copy keeps in-frame clones and lacks some. The sample has approximately 110,000 clones; approximately 66% are singletons. As for this clone: The target antigen is unknown.

Study-level results: Most TCR sequences showed up rarely, but some public TCRs showed up in many donors. TRBV6-2, TRBV6-3 and some other V segments were excluded as indistinguishable.

Sequencing was done on a sample of PBMCs. The gene calls are TRBV29-1 and TRBJ2-5; 7 bases match TRBD2. The source of this sequence is a man between 40 and 49 years old in good health and CMV-seropositive. As DNA, the CDR3 is TGCAGCGCACTCCCCCGTATGACTAGCTCGGAGACCCAGTACTTC. It translates to CSALPRMTSSETQYF.